The 10 T cell receptor beta chains listed next were all sequenced from one sample in a study of CD8+CD57+ T cells in acquired aplastic anemia. Using genomic DNA as the template, TCR beta VDJ and CDR3 profiling was carried out. TCRdb itself ran the reads through MiXCR, one entry per CDR3 protein. The repertoire includes 200,000 or so distinct CDR3 sequences, less than 65% of them detected once, and around 42% sits in the top ten. Sequenced sample: sorted CD4+, CD8+, or CD8+CD57+ T cells (not recorded which) from PBMCs. The source of these receptors is a human donor with severe aplastic anemia or a healthy control (not recorded which).

This clonotype was counted only a few times. This chain links TRBV19 with TRBJ2-7; 9 bases are a match to TRBD2. V trimming: 6 bases; J trimming: 1 base; junction bases outside the gene matches: 4. This CDR3 spans 14 amino acids. Germline V CDR1 and CDR2: LNHDA, SQIVND (reference sequence). The chain's CDR3 is CASSSGLASYEQYF. CDR3 nucleotide sequence: TGTGCCAGTAGCAGCGGACTAGCGTCCTACGAGCAGTACTTC.

V and J are TRBV7-9 and TRBJ2-3; TRBD2 matches at 8 bases. The CDR3 has 14 amino acids. Germline V CDR1 and CDR2: SEHNR, FQNEAQ (reference sequence). V lost 5 bases to trimming and J lost 6 bases; unmatched junction nucleotides: 7. Here the CDR3 DNA reads TGTGCCAGCAGCCTTAGCGGGGCCGGGGATACGCAGTATTTT. Translation gives CASSLSGAGDTQYF.

A word on this clonotype: This could be a read error, since a much larger clone is one nucleotide away. The chain carries TRBV12-3 or TRBV12-4 and TRBJ1-4, with D perhaps matching TRBD1 (5 bases). This CDR3 region has 15 residues. This CDR3 is CACSGGTDYNEKLFF. The CDR3 DNA sequence: TGTGCCTGCAGCGGAGGGACCGATTATAATGAAAAACTGTTTTTT.

In its sample, this clonotype was seen many times. CDR3 in amino acids: CASSQEGQGAGNEQFF. Here the CDR3 DNA reads TGCGCCAGCAGCCAAGAGGGCCAGGGGGCAGGTAATGAGCAGTTCTTC. The V call is TRBV4-1, the J call TRBJ2-1, with 8 nucleotides matching TRBD1. The germline V gene encodes CDR1 MGHRA and CDR2 YSYEKL. The CDR3 runs to 16 residues. The V segment lost 0 bases and the J segment 7 bases; nucleotides outside the gene matches: 8.

V usage is TRBV14 and J usage is TRBJ2-3, with unresolved D. This CDR3 has 14 amino acids. The V and J ends lost 4 bases and 3 bases respectively, with 11 bases between them. Germline assignment: CDR1 SGHDN and CDR2 FVKESK. The CDR3 protein is CASSRATLTDTQYF. In DNA, the CDR3 is TGTGCCAGCAGCCGAGCAACTCTTACAGATACGCAGTATTTT.

This clonotype was seen a few times. Given a much more abundant clone one base away, this may be a read error. The V and J genes are TRBV11-2 and TRBJ2-5; no definite D call. The CDR3 covers 15 residues. CDR1 and CDR2 (germline): SGHAT, FQNNGV. The CDR3 DNA reads TGTGCCAGCAGCTTGGTTACTGCCCCGAAATTGGCCCAGTGCTTC. The encoded protein is CASSLVTAPKLAQCF.

This clonotype has a handful of counts. The chain carries TRBV7-8 and TRBJ2-3, with a tentative D call TRBD1 (6 bases). The V gene's germline CDR1 is SGHVS and CDR2 FQNEAQ. The CDR3 has 15 amino acids. Trimming shortened V by 1 base and J by 0 bases, and 8 bases separated the two germline ends. DNA of the CDR3: TGTGCCAGCAGCTTAGGGACAGCTAGCACAGATACGCAGTATTTT. Translating gives CASSLGTASTDTQYF.

The chain combines TRBV7-9 with TRBJ2-2; TRBD1 aligns across 7 bases. V lost 2 bases to trimming and J lost 0 bases; unmatched junction nucleotides: 6. The germline gives CDR1 SEHNR, CDR2 FQNEAQ (reference sequence). The CDR3 has 17 residues. The CDR3 sequence is CASSLPHGTANTGELFF. CDR3 coding DNA: TGTGCCAGCAGCTTACCGCATGGGACAGCGAACACCGGGGAGCTGTTTTTT.

This clonotype occurred many times. The DNA of the CDR3 is TGTGCCAGCAGCCAGGGGACAGGGCGATCCTACGAGCAGTACTTC. As protein: CASSQGTGRSYEQYF. This chain uses TRBV5-4 with TRBJ2-7; 9 bases are a match to TRBD1. The junction had 6 bases not matched to a gene; V was cut back by 4 bases and J by 1 base. This CDR3 spans 15 amino acids. CDR1 SGHNT and CDR2 YYREEE come from the germline V gene (reference sequence).

This clonotype was observed at least ten times. The chain carries TRBV15 and TRBJ2-1; D may match TRBD1 or TRBD2 (5 bases each). V was pared by 4 bases and J by 4 bases, with 17 bases between. In germline, CDR1 is LNHNV, CDR2 YYDKDF (reference sequence). This CDR3 contains 16 residues. This chain's CDR3 is CATSNVGTVLYNEQFF. CDR3 nucleotide sequence: TGTGCCACCAGCAACGTCGGGACGGTCCTATACAATGAGCAGTTCTTC. Complete variable domain (other parts from reference TRBV15 and TRBJ2-1): DAMVIQNPRYQVTQFGKPVTLSCSQTLNHNVMYWYQQKSSQAPKLLFHYYDKDFNNEADTPDNFQSRRPNTSFCFLDIRSPGLGDTAMYLCATSNVGTVLYNEQFFGPGTRLTVL.